This T cell receptor beta chain was sequenced during a study of cytomegalovirus exposure and HLA in healthy donors. The ends lost 5 bases at V and 5 bases at J; junction bases unmatched: 2. This CDR3 has 12 amino acids. Germline loops: CDR1 MDHEN, CDR2 SYDVKM. In the PCR, 60 Vbeta and 13 Jbeta primers were used. Here immunoSEQ multiplex PCR was the method, and the copy in TCRdb shows in-frame clones only, minus some. The table lists about 130,000 clones, about a sixth of them singletons, with approximately 2.6% in the top ten. This sequence was found in a female donor in good health and CMV-seropositive. This sequence joins TRBV28 and TRBJ2-7, with 8 bases lining up with TRBD1. The sample taken for sequencing was PBMCs. Here the CDR3 reads CASSETGDEQYF. CDR3 nucleotide sequence: TGTGCCAGCAGTGAGACAGGGGACGAGCAGTACTTC.